The 32 T cell receptor beta chains reported below all come from one sample, sequenced in a study of T cell repertoires in cytomegalovirus infection. Their antigens are not known. From the reads, TCRdb called clonotypes with MiXCR, one entry per CDR3 protein. This sample yields 200,000 or so distinct CDR3 sequences, of which 38% are seen a single time; roughly three fifths belongs to the top ten. Source: CD8+ T cells from cultured PBMCs, taken from culture after CMV antigen stimulation. These receptors were collected from a human donor in good health (CMV status not recorded). Some clones in this sample may be carry-over from other donors' samples.

Worth noting for this clonotype: Just one base apart from a much larger clone, this may be a read error. The rearrangement uses TRBV7-9 and TRBJ1-1; D unresolved. Germline V lookup: CDR1 SEHNR, CDR2 FQNEAQ (reference sequence). The CDR3 runs to 14 residues. The CDR3 loop reads CASSPEGRNTVAFF. DNA of the CDR3: TGTGCCAGCAGCCCGGAGGGAAGGAACACTGTAGCTTTCTTT.

This clonotype came up a few times. The V call is TRBV7-9, the J call TRBJ1-1, with D unresolved. The V gene lost 1 base and the J gene lost 4 bases, with 7 bases spanning the gap. This CDR3 comprises 13 residues. Germline V gene lookup returns CDR1 SEHNR and CDR2 FQNEAQ (reference sequence). The CDR3 is CASSLGAATEAFF. The CDR3 bases are TGTGCCAGCAGCTTAGGGGCGGCCACTGAAGCTTTCTTT.

The J gene is TRBJ2-1, the V gene TRBV7-3; TRBD2 might be the D (6 bases). The CDR3 sequence is 15 residues long. Trimming shortened V by 1 base and J by 8 bases, and 15 bases separated the two germline ends. The germline CDR1 and CDR2 sequences are SGHTA and FQGTGA. CDR3 residues: CASSLMSSALDEQFF. CDR3 DNA sequence: TGTGCCAGCAGCTTAATGTCTAGCGCCTTAGATGAGCAGTTCTTC.

J is TRBJ1-5 and V is TRBV28, with a possible D match to TRBD1 (5 bases). Germline CDR1 and CDR2: MDHEN and SYDVKM. Deletions cut 7 bases from V and 4 bases from J, with 14 bases between. The CDR3 is 14 amino acids. The CDR3 reads CASMEGLRNQPQHF. The CDR3 DNA sequence: TGTGCCAGCATGGAGGGGTTAAGAAATCAGCCCCAGCATTTT.

This clonotype was detected only a few times. The chain uses TRBV12-3 or TRBV12-4 and TRBJ1-5; 12 bases map to TRBD1. The CDR3 is 15 amino acids. V was pared by 5 bases and J by 7 bases, with 6 bases of the junction left unmatched. The DNA of the CDR3 is TGTGCCAGCAGTCCGGGACAGGGGGCTTGGCAGCCCCAGCATTTT. Its translation: CASSPGQGAWQPQHF.

This clonotype was seen ten or more times. In DNA, the CDR3 is TGTGCCAGCAGATTTGGACAGGGGAACTCTGAGCAGTTCTTC. Translating it yields CASRFGQGNSEQFF. The chain recombines TRBV28 with TRBJ2-1, with 9 bases lining up with TRBD1. Trimming cost V 6 bases and J 9 bases; bases outside gene matches: 9. CDR1 MDHEN and CDR2 SYDVKM come from the germline V gene. The CDR3 spans 14 residues. The whole variable domain, filled in from reference TRBV28 and TRBJ2-1, reads DVKVTQSSRYLVKRTGEKVFLECVQDMDHENMFWYRQDPGLGLRLIYFSYDVKMKEKGDIPEGYSVSREKKERFSLILESASTNQTSMYLCASRFGQGNSEQFFGPGTRLTVL.

This clonotype has a count of ten or more. The chain is built from TRBV11-2 and TRBJ2-1; 14 bases line up with TRBD2. The germline V gene encodes CDR1 SGHAT and CDR2 FQNNGV. After removal of 3 bases from V and 0 bases from J, the junction contained 4 bases not matched to a gene. The CDR3 totals 18 residues. CDR3 nucleotide sequence: TGTGCCAGCAGCTTGTGGACTAGCGGGGGGAGCTCCTACAATGAGCAGTTCTTC. This translates into CASSLWTSGGSSYNEQFF.

The chain combines TRBV13 with TRBJ2-3; D not certain. V shed 5 bases and J shed 7 bases, with 22 bases lying between them. This CDR3 is built from 16 residues. The germline V gene encodes CDR1 PRHDT and CDR2 FYEKMQ (reference sequence). As DNA, the CDR3 is TGTGCCAGCAGCCACATATCCTCGGCCACCCTCTATACGCAGTATTTT. Translation gives CASSHISSATLYTQYF.

Notes on this clonotype: A much larger clone sits a single nucleotide away, making a read error possible. The rearrangement joins TRBV7-8 to TRBJ1-2; 8 nucleotides align to TRBD1. CDR3 length: 14 residues. Germline V CDR1 and CDR2: SGHVS, FQNEAQ. The CDR3 protein is CANSHTGGVYGYTF. As DNA, the CDR3 is TGTGCCAACAGCCATACAGGGGGGGTCTATGGCTACACCTTC. The variable domain in full, completed from reference TRBV7-8 and TRBJ1-2, reads GAGVSQSPRYKVAKRGQDVALRCDPISGHVSLFWYQQALGQGPEFLTYFQNEAQLDKSGLPSDRFFAERPEGSVSTLKIQRTQQEDSAVYLCANSHTGGVYGYTFGSGTRLTVV.

Ten or more counts support this clonotype. This sequence joins TRBV7-6 and TRBJ2-7; 9 bases agree with TRBD1. The germline V gene encodes CDR1 SGHVS and CDR2 FNYEAQ. Trimming at V came to 1 base and at J to 5 bases, leaving 12 bases not matched to a gene. The CDR3 has 17 amino acids. CDR3 in amino acids: CASSLVGTGTVRNEQYF. The CDR3 nucleotides are TGTGCCAGCAGCTTAGTGGGGACAGGGACAGTGAGGAACGAGCAGTACTTC.

The chain carries TRBV28 and TRBJ2-2; 8 positions match TRBD2. Germline CDR1 reads MDHEN; CDR2 reads SYDVKM. The CDR3 has 13 residues. Losses at the gene ends were 6 bases for V and 6 bases for J; bases not matched to a gene: 3. This CDR3 reads CASSLAGPGELFF. The CDR3 region has the DNA TGTGCCAGCAGCTTAGCGGGACCCGGGGAGCTGTTTTTT.

This clonotype was seen a handful of times. This chain joins TRBV4-2 and TRBJ1-2; D not certain. Looked up from germline, CDR1 is LGHNA and CDR2 is YNFKEQ. V gave up 0 bases and J gave up 3 bases, with 17 bases separating them. This CDR3 has 17 residues. In nucleotides, the CDR3 is TGTGCCAGCAGCCAAGAATCTCCCGGTGATGGGGACTATGGCTACACCTTC. It codes for CASSQESPGDGDYGYTF.

This clonotype was picked up a small number of times. This chain connects TRBV19 to TRBJ1-1, with D possibly being TRBD1 (5 bases). Between the trimmed V and J ends, which lost 6 bases and 4 bases, there was a span of 9 bases. The length of the CDR3 is 12 residues. Per germline, CDR1 LNHDA and CDR2 SQIVND (reference sequence). The CDR3 coding sequence is TGTGCCAGTAGGCCCGGGGGCACTGAAGCTTTCTTT. Translating it yields CASRPGGTEAFF.

This clonotype was counted at least ten times. J is TRBJ2-7 and V is TRBV27, with D tentatively TRBD1 (6 bases). Germline CDR1 reads MNHEY; CDR2 reads SMNVEV (reference sequence). V lost 4 bases and J lost 7, with 11 bases in between. There are 12 residues in the CDR3. The CDR3 sequence: CASSSGAWEQYF. The CDR3 nucleotides are TGTGCCAGCAGTTCAGGGGCTTGGGAGCAGTACTTC.

The rearrangement uses TRBV12-3 or TRBV12-4 and TRBJ1-5; a possible D gene is TRBD1 (5 bases). Trimming removed 2 bases at V and 7 bases at J, with 24 bases between. The CDR3 contains 18 residues. The CDR3 sequence: CASSLKWQGARHKQPQHF. The CDR3 region has the DNA TGTGCCAGCAGTTTAAAGTGGCAGGGTGCCCGACACAAGCAGCCCCAGCATTTT.

This clonotype appeared a few times. The gene calls are TRBV7-8 and TRBJ1-4, with D tentatively TRBD1 (6 bases). V was shortened by 6 bases and J by 0 bases, with 20 bases between the two germline ends. Germline CDR1 is SGHVS and CDR2 is FQNEAQ. There are 18 residues in the CDR3. The CDR3 DNA reads as TGTGCCAGCAGTCCACGCCGCCCCGGGACAACAACTAATGAAAAACTGTTTTTT. Encoded protein: CASSPRRPGTTTNEKLFF.

This chain links TRBV28 with TRBJ2-1, with TRBD2 matching 8 bases. This CDR3 is 14 amino acids long. Germline trimming cut 6 bases from V and 3 bases from J; bases unmatched to any gene: 4. Germline loops: CDR1 MDHEN, CDR2 SYDVKM. The CDR3 coding sequence is TGTGCCAGCAGAAAAAGCGGGAGCTACAATGAGCAGTTCTTC. Translating gives CASRKSGSYNEQFF.

The chain employs TRBV11-1 and TRBJ2-3; D unclear. The CDR3 contains 17 residues. Trimming stripped 5 bases from V and 0 bases from J, with 18 bases between. Per the germline V gene, CDR1 is SGHAT and CDR2 is FQDESV (reference sequence). The CDR3 here is CASSPSPGLPSTDTQYF. The CDR3 DNA reads as TGTGCCAGCAGCCCTAGTCCAGGATTACCTAGCACAGATACGCAGTATTTT.

In its sample, this clonotype was seen a few times. This chain connects TRBV27 to TRBJ1-1, with TRBD1 as a possible D gene (6 bases). V was shortened by 4 bases and J by 1 base, with 7 bases between the two germline ends. The CDR3 extends over 13 amino acids. CDR1 and CDR2 (germline): MNHEY, SMNVEV (reference sequence). Here the CDR3 reads CASSSGQNTEAFF. The CDR3 DNA follows: TGTGCCAGCAGTTCGGGACAGAACACTGAAGCTTTCTTT.

The chain couples TRBV4-1 to TRBJ1-1; D is unresolved. The CDR3 extends over 15 amino acids. Germline V gives CDR1 MGHRA, CDR2 YSYEKL. Trimming shortened V by 4 bases and J by 0 bases, and 12 bases separated the two germline ends. CDR3 sequence reads: CASSPHGTMNTEAFF. CDR3 in DNA: TGCGCCAGCAGCCCCCATGGCACCATGAACACTGAAGCTTTCTTT.

This clonotype has just a few counts. The chain joins TRBV12-5 to TRBJ1-1; D is ambiguous. Germline V gene data show CDR1 as LGHNT and CDR2 as FRNRAP. This CDR3 comprises 12 residues. Trimming removed 5 bases at V and 5 bases at J, with 9 bases between. CDR3 in DNA: TGTGCTAGTGGTGCCTACGGGACTGAAGCTTTCTTT. Translating it yields CASGAYGTEAFF.

The chain carries TRBV24-1 and TRBJ2-1, with 7 bases that match TRBD2. This CDR3 is 19 amino acids long. V was clipped by 4 bases and J by 3 bases; unmatched bases: 17. Germline V CDR1 and CDR2: KGHDR, SFDVKD. The CDR3 coding sequence is TGTGCCACCAGTGACCATGGAATTAAGACTAGCCCCTTCTACAATGAGCAGTTCTTC. This encodes CATSDHGIKTSPFYNEQFF.

This clonotype was observed at least ten times. The chain recombines TRBV7-6 with TRBJ2-3, with D maybe TRBD1 (6 bases). Trimming pared 0 bases from V and 4 bases from J, leaving 20 bases between. Germline-derived CDR1 and CDR2 are SGHVS and FNYEAQ. The CDR3 length is 18 residues. Here the CDR3 DNA reads TGTGCCAGCAGCTTAGCGGGGATTCTAGAAGGGGGTCCAGATACGCAGTATTTT. Its protein is CASSLAGILEGGPDTQYF.

The chain has TRBV19 and TRBJ2-2, with 7 bases lining up with TRBD2. J lost 4 bases, V lost 0 bases, and 5 bases had no gene match. The germline V gene encodes CDR1 LNHDA and CDR2 SQIVND (reference sequence). The CDR3 runs to 16 residues. CDR3 in DNA: TGTGCCAGTAGTATAGAGCGGGAGTCGAGCACCGGGGAGCTGTTTTTT. This sequence encodes CASSIERESSTGELFF.

The chain recombines TRBV12-3 or TRBV12-4 with TRBJ1-5, with TRBD1 identical over 7 bases. V lost 7 bases and J lost 8; bases outside the gene matches: 17. The CDR3 runs to 16 residues. CDR3 sequence reads: CASKKPDRPKGEPQHF. The CDR3 DNA is TGTGCCAGCAAAAAACCGGACAGGCCCAAGGGGGAGCCCCAGCATTTT.

This clonotype was recorded a few times. The rearrangement links TRBV7-3 to TRBJ2-1; D is perhaps TRBD2 (7 bases). Per the germline V gene, CDR1 is SGHTA and CDR2 is FQGTGA. CDR3 length: 15 residues. The V end lost 2 bases, the J end lost 6 bases, and 14 bases lay between the germline ends. CDR3: CASSLGSRGANEQFF. CDR3 sequence (DNA): TGTGCCAGCAGCTTAGGCTCCCGGGGGGCCAATGAGCAGTTCTTC. The whole variable domain, remainder taken from reference TRBV7-3 and TRBJ2-1, is GAGVSQTPSNKVTEKGKYVELRCDPISGHTALYWYRQSLGQGPEFLIYFQGTGAADDSGLPNDRFFAVRPEGSVSTLKIQRTERGDSAVYLCASSLGSRGANEQFFGPGTRLTVL.

The chain joins TRBV15 to TRBJ1-1, with TRBD1 identical over 7 bases. CDR1 and CDR2 (germline): LNHNV, YYDKDF (reference sequence). V was pared by 0 bases and J by 0 bases, with 13 bases of the junction left unmatched. This CDR3 region has 19 residues. CDR3 in DNA: TGTGCCACCAGCAGAGATTCTCGGGACAGAAAAAAGATGAACACTGAAGCTTTCTTT. It is translated as CATSRDSRDRKKMNTEAFF.

The chain couples TRBV14 to TRBJ2-3; 7 bases line up with TRBD2. Per the germline V gene, CDR1 is SGHDN and CDR2 is FVKESK. The trim removed 5 bases at V and 0 bases at J, leaving 11 bases unmatched. CDR3 length equals 17 residues. CDR3 coding DNA: TGTGCCAGCAGCGTTGACTTTGGACTAGATAGCACAGATACGCAGTATTTT. The encoded protein is CASSVDFGLDSTDTQYF.

The chain employs TRBV3-1 and TRBJ2-2, with 8 bases aligning to TRBD2. The CDR3 has 15 amino acids. With V trimmed by 9 bases and J by 5 bases, 11 bases remained unmatched. Germline V lookup: CDR1 LGHDT, CDR2 YNNKEL (reference sequence). The CDR3 sequence is CASLPGTSKTGELFF. CDR3 bases: TGTGCCAGTCTGCCAGGGACTAGTAAGACCGGGGAGCTGTTTTTT.

This clonotype was picked up a small number of times. The rearrangement uses TRBV27 and TRBJ1-1; tentatively, D is TRBD1 (5 bases). The CDR3 runs to 14 residues. Germline assignment: CDR1 MNHEY and CDR2 SMNVEV (reference sequence). The V and J ends lost 2 bases and 0 bases respectively, with 7 bases between them. The CDR3 is CASSLAGLNTEAFF. Written as DNA, the CDR3 is TGTGCCAGCAGTTTAGCAGGGCTGAACACTGAAGCTTTCTTT.

This chain uses TRBV6-5 with TRBJ2-1; 12 bases align to TRBD2. Losses at the gene ends were 2 bases for V and 15 bases for J; bases not matched to a gene: 2. CDR3 size: 12 residues. Germline assignment: CDR1 MNHEY and CDR2 SVGAGI. CDR3 sequence: CASSYLAGGLFF. The CDR3 region has the DNA TGTGCCAGCAGTTACCTAGCGGGGGGGTTGTTCTTC.

This clonotype is labeled as medium-sized. The V call is TRBV28, the J call TRBJ2-7; 9 bases agree with TRBD1. CDR3 size: 12 residues. V lost 8 bases to trimming and J lost 2 bases; unmatched junction nucleotides: 1. CDR1 is MDHEN and CDR2 is SYDVKM in the germline V gene. CDR3 residues: CASRDRAYEQYF. The DNA of the CDR3 is TGTGCCAGCCGGGACAGGGCCTACGAGCAGTACTTC.